This TCR beta chain is drawn from a study of technical replicates of blood from four donors. There are 13 residues in the CDR3. Germline values: CDR1 SEHNR, CDR2 FQNEAQ (reference sequence). V lost 5 bases, J lost 7 bases, and 15 bases lay in between. Profiling relied on immunoSEQ multiplex PCR, and the TCRdb table lists in-frame clones only, not all of them. The sample holds more than 70,000 clones, just over 90% seen once. This receptor was taken from a human donor in good health. The specimen was T cells isolated from PBMCs. J is TRBJ2-7 and V is TRBV7-9, with no clear D. The CDR3 sequence: CASSDSTSEEQYF. In nucleotides, the CDR3 is TGTGCCAGCAGCGATAGTACGTCCGAGGAGCAGTACTTC. Full variable domain (rest looked up from reference TRBV7-9 and TRBJ2-7): DTGVSQNPRHKITKRGQNVTFRCDPISEHNRLYWYRQTLGQGPEFLTYFQNEAQLEKSRLLSDRFSAERPKGSFSTLEIQRTEQGDSAMYLCASSDSTSEEQYFGPGTRLTVT.